The T cell receptor beta chain described here comes from a study of a mutant IDH1 vaccine in newly diagnosed glioma. Across the whole study: Patients received vaccination from 4-6 weeks after radiotherapy alone, or with temozolomide cycles.

TCRdb's table, derived via immunoSEQ multiplex PCR, lists solely in-frame clones and lacks some. This sample has roughly 29,000 clones, with around 80% found just once. The study, taken as a whole, reports: Pseudoprogression appeared unlinked to shifts in leading peripheral T cell clonotypes.

V lost 3 bases and J lost 6, with 9 bases in between. The CDR3 totals 13 residues. CDR1 is LGHNA and CDR2 is YNFKEQ in the germline V gene. The sample holds a few counts of this clone. Its antigen is still unknown. The time point: week 23, last vaccination. Vaccination used 300 ug of mutant IDH1 20-mer peptide per dose, with topical imiquimod. The TCR was taken from a woman under 30 with glioma. The chain combines TRBV4-2 with TRBJ2-1, with D unresolved. This sample comprised PBMCs, obtained from a glioma patient whose treatment included an IDH1 peptide vaccine. CDR3 in amino acids: CASSQGTSNEQFF. The CDR3 nucleotides read TGTGCCAGCAGCCAGGGTACGTCCAATGAGCAGTTCTTC.